Shown below are 26 T cell receptor beta chains from a single sample sequenced in a study of T cell repertoires in cytomegalovirus infection. Antigens for these TCRs are unknown. TCRdb analysed the reads with MiXCR anew, one entry per CDR3 protein. The sample includes about 830,000 distinct CDR3 sequences, less than 35% of them seen just once. The input for sequencing was cultured CD8+ T cells from PBMCs, taken from culture after CMV antigen stimulation. These receptors originate from a human donor in good health (CMV status not recorded). Some clones in this sample may be carry-over from other donors' samples.

This clonotype was found a few times. V is TRBV7-9 and J is TRBJ1-1; D unclear. With 2 bases removed from V and 9 bases from J, the gap between germline ends came to 7 bases. The CDR3 extends over 11 amino acids. The germline V gene encodes CDR1 SEHNR and CDR2 FQNEAQ (reference sequence). The CDR3 nucleotides are TGTGCCAGCAGCTTACTGGCACAAGCTTTCTTT. Translating it yields CASSLLAQAFF.

This clonotype was detected only a few times. This chain uses TRBV28 with TRBJ2-5, with 11 bases aligning to TRBD2. V shed 2 bases and J 0 bases; nucleotides not matched to a gene: 8. Germline V gene data show CDR1 as MDHEN and CDR2 as SYDVKM. This CDR3 contains 18 residues. The DNA of the CDR3 is TGTGCCAGCAGTTTAAAACTAGCGGGGGATTACTACCAAGAGACCCAGTACTTC. Protein sequence: CASSLKLAGDYYQETQYF.

This clonotype was seen a few times. The genes are TRBV19 and TRBJ2-5; D remains unclear. The CDR3 has 14 residues. Germline values: CDR1 LNHDA, CDR2 SQIVND (reference sequence). V gave up 2 bases and J gave up 5 bases, with 12 bases separating them. CDR3 amino acids: CASSIIFPGETQYF. Here the CDR3 DNA reads TGTGCCAGTAGTATAATCTTTCCCGGGGAGACCCAGTACTTC.

The rearrangement uses TRBV19 and TRBJ2-2; perhaps TRBD1 as D (6 bases). Trimming shortened V by 3 bases and J by 5 bases, and 10 bases separated the two germline ends. CDR3 size: 14 residues. Germline CDR1 and CDR2: LNHDA and SQIVND (reference sequence). The CDR3 here is CASSIPQGTGELFF. CDR3 nucleotide sequence: TGTGCCAGTAGTATCCCCCAGGGGACCGGGGAGCTGTTTTTT.

The chain uses TRBV9 and TRBJ1-1; weak D call: TRBD1 (5 bases). V lost 4 bases and J 6 bases, leaving 25 bases between the germline ends. This CDR3 has 17 amino acids. Germline CDR1 and CDR2: SGDLS and YYNGEE. CDR3 region: CASSHSRGVGRGAEAFF. The CDR3 DNA reads as TGTGCCAGCAGCCATTCTCGGGGAGTCGGTAGAGGGGCTGAAGCTTTCTTT.

The chain combines TRBV11-1 with TRBJ2-7, with D possibly TRBD2 on 6 matching bases. The CDR3 length is 16 residues. The V and J ends lost 5 bases and 3 bases respectively, with 20 bases between them. Germline values: CDR1 SGHAT, CDR2 FQDESV (reference sequence). The CDR3 is CASSVGLGEAIYEQYV. CDR3 DNA: TGTGCCAGCAGCGTGGGCCTGGGGGAGGCAATCTACGAGCAGTACGTC.

The table lists this clonotype with a few counts. The chain links TRBV11-2 to TRBJ2-3, with 7 bases aligning to TRBD2. Trimming took 1 base from V and 4 from J; bases not matched to a gene: 17. This CDR3 spans 19 amino acids. Germline CDR1 is SGHAT and CDR2 is FQNNGV. The CDR3 reads CASSLVPTNSAGQPDTQYF. Written as DNA, the CDR3 is TGTGCCAGCAGCTTAGTGCCCACAAACTCAGCGGGGCAGCCAGATACGCAGTATTTT.

This clonotype turned up a few times. The chain couples TRBV11-2 to TRBJ2-5; D is possibly TRBD1 or TRBD2 (5 bases each). This CDR3 comprises 15 residues. Germline assignment: CDR1 SGHAT and CDR2 FQNNGV. V was pared by 5 bases and J by 4 bases, with 17 bases between. The DNA for the CDR3 is TGTGCCAGCAGCCTAGGGACCCGTAAGGGAGAGACCCAGTACTTC. This encodes CASSLGTRKGETQYF.

This clonotype was picked up a small number of times. The chain recombines TRBV27 with TRBJ1-1, with 9 nucleotides matching TRBD1. The CDR3 consists of 16 residues. Germline CDR1 reads MNHEY; CDR2 reads SMNVEV (reference sequence). J was trimmed by 4 bases and V by 5 bases; bases with no gene match: 11. The CDR3 here is CASSTPTDRGGTEAFF. The DNA for the CDR3 is TGTGCCAGCAGTACGCCAACCGACAGGGGGGGCACTGAAGCTTTCTTT.

This clonotype came up many times. The chain links TRBV7-2 to TRBJ2-1; D might be TRBD1 (6 bases). CDR3 size: 17 residues. Germline-derived CDR1 and CDR2 are SGHTA and FQGNSA. V was trimmed by 5 bases and J by 3 bases, leaving 20 bases between them. The CDR3 protein is CASSLRYPGQVYNEQFF. CDR3 DNA: TGTGCCAGCAGCCTGCGTTATCCGGGACAAGTCTACAATGAGCAGTTCTTC. The whole variable domain, remainder taken from reference TRBV7-2 and TRBJ2-1, is GAGVSQSPSNKVTEKGKDVELRCDPISGHTALYWYRQSLGQGLEFLIYFQGNSAPDKSGLPSDRFSAERTGGSVSTLTIQRTQQEDSAVYLCASSLRYPGQVYNEQFFGPGTRLTVL.

This chain joins TRBV19 and TRBJ1-5; maybe TRBD1 (5 bases). The CDR3 is 16 amino acids. V gave up 0 bases and J gave up 4 bases, with 13 bases separating them. Germline loops: CDR1 LNHDA, CDR2 SQIVND (reference sequence). The CDR3 sequence is CASSIDPGRGNQPQHF. The DNA of the CDR3 is TGTGCCAGTAGTATAGATCCGGGTCGGGGGAATCAGCCCCAGCATTTT. Complete variable domain (other parts from reference TRBV19 and TRBJ1-5): DGGITQSPKYLFRKEGQNVTLSCEQNLNHDAMYWYRQDPGQGLRLIYYSQIVNDFQKGDIAEGYSVSREKKESFPLTVTSAQKNPTAFYLCASSIDPGRGNQPQHFGDGTRLSIL.

V usage is TRBV27 and J usage is TRBJ1-1, with unresolved D. Germline CDR1 reads MNHEY; CDR2 reads SMNVEV (reference sequence). The V and J ends lost 3 bases and 0 bases respectively, with 11 bases between them. The length of the CDR3 is 15 residues. The CDR3 spells CASSFTPVMNTEAFF. CDR3 bases: TGTGCCAGCAGTTTTACACCGGTTATGAACACTGAAGCTTTCTTT.

Of note for this clonotype: With a much larger clone just one base away, this may be a read error. The genes are TRBV7-6 and TRBJ1-2, with D perhaps TRBD1 (6 bases). The V end lost 6 bases, the J end lost 2 bases, and 16 bases lay between the germline ends. The CDR3 has 15 residues. The germline V gene encodes CDR1 SGHVS and CDR2 FNYEAQ. The CDR3 DNA sequence: TGTGCCAGCAGGGGCAGGGACAAAGACAACTATGGCTACACCTTC. Translated, it gives CASRGRDKDNYGYTF.

There are a few counts of this clonotype. The chain joins TRBV15 to TRBJ2-5; TRBD1 matches at 8 bases. Germline values: CDR1 LNHNV, CDR2 YYDKDF (reference sequence). The CDR3 loop spans 16 amino acids. The V segment lost 1 base and the J segment 5 bases; nucleotides outside the gene matches: 9. The CDR3 is CATSRVPQGAGETQYF. CDR3 bases: TGTGCCACCAGCAGAGTCCCCCAGGGGGCGGGTGAGACCCAGTACTTC.

The chain couples TRBV7-9 to TRBJ1-5, with D possibly being TRBD1 (5 bases). CDR1 is SEHNR, CDR2 FQNEAQ, per germline (reference sequence). The germline V and J ends were trimmed by 0 bases and 1 base, with 10 bases remaining between them. The CDR3 runs 16 residues. Here the CDR3 DNA reads TGTGCCAGCAGCTTAGCGGGTAGGGGAAGCAATCAGCCCCAGCATTTT. Translating it yields CASSLAGRGSNQPQHF.

This clonotype occurred many times. At one boundary the junction diverges from the germline segment, which might be a read error. The chain recombines TRBV7-7 with TRBJ2-1; D uncertain. The CDR3 loop spans 19 amino acids. Germline V gene data show CDR1 as SSHAT and CDR2 as FNYEAQ (reference sequence). CDR3 amino acids: CASSLTAADLESSYNEQFF. CDR3 in DNA: TGTGCTAGCAGCTTAACGGCGGCCGACTTAGAGAGCTCCTACAATGAGCAGTTCTTC.

This clonotype showed up many times. J is TRBJ2-3 and V is TRBV7-6; D unclear. Germline CDR1 SGHVS, CDR2 FNYEAQ. V shed 1 base and J shed 2 bases, with 4 bases lying between them. The CDR3 totals 13 residues. CDR3 sequence: CASSLVHTDTQYF. The CDR3 nucleotides read TGTGCCAGCAGCTTAGTCCACACAGATACGCAGTATTTT.

The chain has TRBV6-1 and TRBJ1-1; 9 bases map to TRBD1. V lost 4 bases, J lost 7 bases, and 13 bases stayed unmatched. Germline V lookup: CDR1 MNHNS, CDR2 SASEGT. The CDR3 is 16 amino acids. The CDR3 spells CASSARFGTGYFEAFF. DNA for the CDR3: TGTGCCAGCAGTGCACGCTTTGGGACAGGGTATTTTGAAGCTTTCTTT.

The chain combines TRBV2 with TRBJ2-1, with 8 bases matching TRBD2. The CDR3 is 16 residues long. Germline V gene data show CDR1 as SNHLY and CDR2 as FYNNEI. With V trimmed by 1 base and J by 2 bases, 4 bases remained unmatched. The CDR3 spells CASSEDGGGTYNEQFF. As DNA, the CDR3 is TGTGCCAGCAGTGAAGACGGGGGGGGAACCTACAATGAGCAGTTCTTC.

Only a few counts were recorded for this clonotype. In DNA, the CDR3 is TGTGCCAGCAGCTCCAGAACAGACGGCTACACCTTC. Translating it yields CASSSRTDGYTF. The rearrangement joins TRBV7-9 to TRBJ1-2, with D hard to call. Germline V gene lookup returns CDR1 SEHNR and CDR2 FQNEAQ (reference sequence). The V end lost 4 bases, the J end lost 8 bases, and 11 bases lay between the germline ends. The CDR3 contains 12 residues.

To note about this clonotype: This may come from a read error, since a much larger clone is one base off. The gene calls are TRBV13 and TRBJ2-2, with D unclear. The CDR3 is made up of 19 amino acids. Germline V CDR1 and CDR2: PRHDT, FYEKMQ (reference sequence). The germline V and J ends were trimmed by 0 bases and 7 bases, with 24 bases remaining between them. The CDR3 region is CASSLGFPWSQNRDGELFF. As DNA, the CDR3 is TGTGCCAGCAGCTTAGGCTTCCCCTGGTCCCAAAATCGAGACGGGGAGCTGTTTTTT. Full variable domain (outside the CDR3, taken from reference TRBV13 and TRBJ2-2): AAGVIQSPRHLIKEKRETATLKCYPIPRHDTVYWYQQGPGQDPQFLISFYEKMQSDKGSIPDRFSAQQFSDYHSELNMSSLELGDSALYFCASSLGFPWSQNRDGELFFGEGSRLTVL.

This rearrangement joins TRBV28 to TRBJ1-6; weak D call: TRBD1 (5 bases). Germline assignment: CDR1 MDHEN and CDR2 SYDVKM. V was pared by 7 bases and J by 9 bases, with 13 bases between. The CDR3 runs to 13 residues. CDR3 DNA: TGTGCCAGCACCGACCCAGGGAGTTCACCCCTCCACTTT. Protein sequence: CASTDPGSSPLHF.

The CDR3 loop is CSAGTGSSYEQYV. The CDR3 coding sequence is TGCAGTGCTGGGACTGGCAGTTCCTACGAGCAGTACGTC. The gene calls are TRBV20-1 and TRBJ2-7, with a weak D call TRBD2 (6 bases). Trimming left V 5 bases short and J 1 base short, with 12 bases between. The germline V gene has CDR1 DFQATT and CDR2 SNEGSKA (reference sequence). The CDR3 runs to 13 residues.

The chain has TRBV7-9 and TRBJ1-6; 9 nucleotides agree with TRBD1. V gave up 5 bases and J gave up 2 bases; unmatched junction bases: 4. Germline assignment: CDR1 SEHNR and CDR2 FQNEAQ (reference sequence). This CDR3 is 16 amino acids long. CDR3 DNA: TGTGCCAGCAGCCGGGACAGGGAGCCCTATAATTCACCCCTCCACTTT. Its translation is CASSRDREPYNSPLHF.

This clonotype was observed at least ten times. The chain couples TRBV7-2 to TRBJ2-5; D possibly corresponds to TRBD1 (5 bases). Germline V gene sequence: CDR1 SGHTA, CDR2 FQGNSA. This CDR3 region has 14 residues. Trimming removed 5 bases at V and 5 bases at J, with 15 bases between. CDR3 sequence reads: CASSPGPAGETQYF. CDR3 DNA: TGTGCCAGCAGCCCAGGGCCCGCCGGGGAGACCCAGTACTTC.

The chain combines TRBV5-1 with TRBJ1-1, with 7 nucleotides matching TRBD1. The V gene's germline CDR1 is SGHRS and CDR2 YFSETQ. V lost 3 bases, J lost 6 bases, and 8 bases stayed unmatched. This CDR3 has 14 residues. In DNA form, the CDR3 reads TGCGCCAGCAGCTCGACAGGGTTGGCGGCTGAAGCTTTCTTT. It codes for CASSSTGLAAEAFF.